This TCR beta chain was retrieved from a study of T cells after yellow fever vaccination. Points from the study as a whole: When the response was secondary, it was weaker but reached its peak faster, day 5 versus 15. The CD4 and CD8 compartments had a small share of their clonotypes in common.

The V gene's germline CDR1 is MNHEY and CDR2 SVGEGT. Trimming took 6 bases from V and 3 from J, leaving 15 bases between them. The CDR3 is made up of 14 amino acids. TCRdb ran MiXCR on the 5' RACE reads and lists one entry per CDR3 protein. The sample shows 500,000 to 700,000 distinct CDR3 sequences, roughly 19% of them seen only once. Worth noting for this clonotype: Its antigen is still unknown.

The starting material was PBMCs, obtained 15 days after the yellow fever booster vaccination. This TCR was recovered from a man aged 25 to 40 who received the YFV17D yellow fever vaccine. The V gene is TRBV6-2 or TRBV6-3, the J gene TRBJ2-7, with a possible D match to TRBD2 (6 bases). CDR3 region: CASSLRRDGYEQYF. The CDR3 nucleotides read TGTGCCAGCAGCCTAAGGCGGGACGGCTACGAGCAGTACTTC.